This TCR beta chain emerged from a study of control samples from healthy donors and cancer patients. Germline loops: CDR1 SGHVS, CDR2 FQNEAQ. V shed 1 base and J 7 bases; nucleotides not matched to a gene: 16. The CDR3 is 18 amino acids. Only in-frame clones appear in the TCRdb table, and some are missing; sequencing was by immunoSEQ multiplex PCR. This repertoire shows 250,000 to 300,000 clones, almost 85% found once; its top ten account for 10% to 15%. Sequenced input: PBMCs. The sequence was obtained from a woman aged 60-75 years with lung cancer. The genes are TRBV7-8 and TRBJ1-5, with TRBD1 matching over 7 bases. CDR3 sequence: CASSLVFLLYPQGQPQHF. CDR3 in DNA: TGTGCCAGCAGCTTAGTGTTCCTTTTATACCCACAGGGGCAGCCCCAGCATTTT.